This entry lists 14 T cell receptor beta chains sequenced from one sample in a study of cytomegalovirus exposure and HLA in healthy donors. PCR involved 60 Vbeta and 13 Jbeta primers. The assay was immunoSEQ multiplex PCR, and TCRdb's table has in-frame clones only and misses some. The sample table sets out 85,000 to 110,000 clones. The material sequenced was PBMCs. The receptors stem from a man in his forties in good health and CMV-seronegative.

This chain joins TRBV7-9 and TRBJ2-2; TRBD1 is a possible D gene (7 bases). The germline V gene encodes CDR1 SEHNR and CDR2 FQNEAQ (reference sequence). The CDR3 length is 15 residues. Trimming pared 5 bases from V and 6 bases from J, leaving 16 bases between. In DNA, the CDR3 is TGTGCCAGCAGCCACCGGGGCAGGGGGGCCGGGGAGCTGTTTTTT. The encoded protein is CASSHRGRGAGELFF.

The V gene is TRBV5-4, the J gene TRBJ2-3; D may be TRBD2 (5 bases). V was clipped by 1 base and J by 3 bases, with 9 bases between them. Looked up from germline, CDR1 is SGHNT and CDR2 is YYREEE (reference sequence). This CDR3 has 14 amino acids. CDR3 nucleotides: TGTGCCAGCAGCTTGTCCCGGGATACAGATACGCAGTATTTT. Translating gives CASSLSRDTDTQYF.

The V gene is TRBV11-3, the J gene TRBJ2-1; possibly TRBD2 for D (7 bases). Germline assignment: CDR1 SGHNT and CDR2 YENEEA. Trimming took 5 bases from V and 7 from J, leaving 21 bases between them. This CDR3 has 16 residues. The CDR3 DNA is TGTGCCAGCAGCCCCTCCACCCGGGGGCGGGGGAATGAGCAGTTCTTC. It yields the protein CASSPSTRGRGNEQFF. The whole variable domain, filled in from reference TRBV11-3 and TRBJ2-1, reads EAGVVQSPRYKIIEKKQPVAFWCNPISGHNTLYWYLQNLGQGPELLIRYENEEAVDDSQLPKDRFSAERLKGVDSTLKIQPAELGDSAVYLCASSPSTRGRGNEQFFGPGTRLTVL.

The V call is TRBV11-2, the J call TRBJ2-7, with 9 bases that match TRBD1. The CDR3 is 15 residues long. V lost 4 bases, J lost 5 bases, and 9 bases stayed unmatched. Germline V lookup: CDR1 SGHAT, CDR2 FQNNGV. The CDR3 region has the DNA TGTGCCAGCAGCTCTCTCCGGGACAGGGCCCACGAGCAGTACTTC. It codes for CASSSLRDRAHEQYF.

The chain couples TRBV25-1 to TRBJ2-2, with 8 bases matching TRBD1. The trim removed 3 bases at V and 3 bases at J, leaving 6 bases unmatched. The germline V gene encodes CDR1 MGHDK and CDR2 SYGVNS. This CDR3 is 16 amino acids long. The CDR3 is CASSDTGGGYTGELFF. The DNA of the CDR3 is TGTGCCAGCAGTGATACAGGGGGTGGCTACACCGGGGAGCTGTTTTTT.

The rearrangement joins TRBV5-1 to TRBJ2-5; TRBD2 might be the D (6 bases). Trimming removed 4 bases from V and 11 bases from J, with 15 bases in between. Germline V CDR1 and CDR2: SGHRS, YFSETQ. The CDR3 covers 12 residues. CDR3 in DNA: TGCGCCAGCAGCCCTACCCGGGGGTCGCAGTACTTC. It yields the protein CASSPTRGSQYF.

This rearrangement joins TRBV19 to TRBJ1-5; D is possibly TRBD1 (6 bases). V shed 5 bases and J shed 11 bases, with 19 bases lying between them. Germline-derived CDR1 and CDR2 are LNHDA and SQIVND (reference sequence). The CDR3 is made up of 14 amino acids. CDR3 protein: CASSPPPRGQAQHF. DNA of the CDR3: TGTGCCAGTAGTCCCCCCCCGCGGGGGCAGGCCCAGCATTTT.

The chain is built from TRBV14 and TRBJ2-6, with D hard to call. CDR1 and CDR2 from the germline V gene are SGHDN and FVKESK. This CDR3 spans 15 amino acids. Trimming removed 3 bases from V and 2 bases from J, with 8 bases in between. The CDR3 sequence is CASSQTDAGANVLTF. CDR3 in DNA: TGTGCCAGCAGCCAGACTGATGCTGGGGCCAACGTCCTGACTTTC.

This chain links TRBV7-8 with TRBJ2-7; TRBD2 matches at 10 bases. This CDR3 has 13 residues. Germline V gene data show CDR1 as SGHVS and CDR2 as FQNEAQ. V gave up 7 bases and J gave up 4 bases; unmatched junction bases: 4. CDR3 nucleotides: TGTGCCAGCAAGGAGACTAGCGGGTACGAGCAGTACTTC. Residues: CASKETSGYEQYF.

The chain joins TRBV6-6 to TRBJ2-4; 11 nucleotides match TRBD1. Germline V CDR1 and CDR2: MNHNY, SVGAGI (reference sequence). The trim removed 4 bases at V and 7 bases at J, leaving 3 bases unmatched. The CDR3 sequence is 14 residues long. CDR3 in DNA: TGTGCCAGCAGTTCCGGACAGGGGGCTAACATTCAGTACTTC. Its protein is CASSSGQGANIQYF.

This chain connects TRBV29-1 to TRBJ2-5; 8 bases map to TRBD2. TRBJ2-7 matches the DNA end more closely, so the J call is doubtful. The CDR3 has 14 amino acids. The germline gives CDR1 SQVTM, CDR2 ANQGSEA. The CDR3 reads CSVGGRGGPYEQYF. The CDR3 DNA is TGCAGCGTTGGGGGCCGGGGGGGCCCCTACGAGCAGTACTTC.

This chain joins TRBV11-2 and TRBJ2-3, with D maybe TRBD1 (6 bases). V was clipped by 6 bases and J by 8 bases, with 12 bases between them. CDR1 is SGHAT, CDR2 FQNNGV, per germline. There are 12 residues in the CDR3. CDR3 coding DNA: TGTGCCAGCAGATCAGGGGAGCGTACGCAGTATTTT. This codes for CASRSGERTQYF.

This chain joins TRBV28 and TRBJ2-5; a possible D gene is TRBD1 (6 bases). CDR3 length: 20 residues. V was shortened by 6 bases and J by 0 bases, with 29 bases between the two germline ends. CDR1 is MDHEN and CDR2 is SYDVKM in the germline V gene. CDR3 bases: TGTGCCAGCAGCCCAATCAACCCCACCAGGGGCACCCGGGACCAAGAGACCCAGTACTTC. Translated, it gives CASSPINPTRGTRDQETQYF.

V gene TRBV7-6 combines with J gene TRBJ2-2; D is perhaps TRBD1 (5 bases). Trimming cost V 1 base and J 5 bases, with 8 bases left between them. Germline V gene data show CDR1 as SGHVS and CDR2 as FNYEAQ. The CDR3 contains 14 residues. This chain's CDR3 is CASSLDPGTGELFF. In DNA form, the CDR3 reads TGTGCCAGCAGCTTAGATCCAGGGACCGGGGAGCTGTTTTTT.